This section outlines one TCR beta chain sequence together with its context. Its target is not known. Deletions cut 0 bases from V and 6 bases from J, with 19 bases between. The CDR3 extends over 17 amino acids. Germline CDR1 and CDR2: SGHDN and FVKESK. Profiled with immunoSEQ multiplex PCR; TCRdb holds only in-frame clones, not every one. The sample lists about 70,000 clones; approximately 81% were seen once. These data are taken from a study of T cell responses to AZD1222 COVID-19 vaccine. Study findings and constraints: Clonal diversity was possibly underestimated; the donors were predominantly white British and more often female.

Sequencing was performed on peripheral blood, taken on day 0 of AZD1222 vaccination. The rearrangement uses TRBV14 and TRBJ2-3; D might be TRBD2 (6 bases). The sequence was collected from an adult in good health. The CDR3 region is CASSQDWVGERADTQYF. The CDR3, as DNA: TGTGCCAGCAGCCAAGATTGGGTTGGGGAGCGGGCTGATACGCAGTATTTT.